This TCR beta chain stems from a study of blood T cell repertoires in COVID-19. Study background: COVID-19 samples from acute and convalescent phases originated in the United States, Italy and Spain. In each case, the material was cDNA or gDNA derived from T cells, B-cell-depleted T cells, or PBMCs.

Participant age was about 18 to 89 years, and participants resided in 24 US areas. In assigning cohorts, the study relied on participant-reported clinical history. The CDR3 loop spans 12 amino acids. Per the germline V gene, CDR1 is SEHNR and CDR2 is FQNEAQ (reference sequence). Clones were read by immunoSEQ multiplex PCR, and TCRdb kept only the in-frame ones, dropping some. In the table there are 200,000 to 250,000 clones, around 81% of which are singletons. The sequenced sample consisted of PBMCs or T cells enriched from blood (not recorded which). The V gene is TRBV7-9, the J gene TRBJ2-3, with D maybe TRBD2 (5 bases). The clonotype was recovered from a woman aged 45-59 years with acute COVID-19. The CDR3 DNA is TGTGCGGCCCGGGAATACACAGATACGCAGTATTTT. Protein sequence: CAAREYTDTQYF.